The rows below give T cell receptor beta chains drawn from one sample of a study of blood T cell repertoires in COVID-19. The protocol was immunoSEQ multiplex PCR, while the TCRdb copy is restricted to in-frame clones and leaves out a portion. The table shows fewer than 200,000 clones, with roughly nine tenths occurring only once. Sequenced sample: peripheral blood. Receptors were obtained from a young man who had recovered from COVID-19. Each CDR3 is given with its conserved first and last residue. Each record gives: D gene, clone size, V gene, J gene, CDR3 protein, CDR3 DNA. A D gene is named only where the DNA matches it firmly. Expanded clones are given a class, and other clones once, few, many or no size at all.

>.|.|TRBV5-4|TRBJ2-7
CASSKGPASQWGTEQYF
TGTGCCAGCAGCAAAGGGCCCGCGTCCCAATGGGGCACTGAGCAGTACTTC
>.|.|TRBV2|TRBJ1-1
CASSLRSGAFF
TGTGCCAGCAGTCTGCGGAGTGGGGCTTTCTTT
>TRBD1|.|TRBV5-1|TRBJ1-5
CASSLSTGDQPQHF
TGCGCCAGCAGCTTGTCAACAGGGGACCAGCCCCAGCATTTT
>.|.|TRBV9|TRBJ1-3
CASSAGPGNTIYF
TGTGCCAGCAGCGCAGGGCCTGGAAACACCATATATTTT
>TRBD1|.|TRBV19|TRBJ2-7
CASSKRTGWIYEQYF
TGTGCCAGTAGTAAACGGACAGGATGGATCTACGAGCAGTACTTC
>.|once|TRBV5-1|TRBJ2-2
CASGSVGELFF
TGCGCCAGCGGTAGCGTCGGGGAGCTGTTTTTT
>TRBD1|.|TRBV7-2|TRBJ2-5
CASSLRGGGTGKETQYF
TGTGCCAGCAGCTTAAGAGGCGGCGGGACAGGGAAAGAGACCCAGTACTTC
>.|.|TRBV7-2|TRBJ1-2
CASSRRGGNYGYTF
TGTGCCAGCAGTCGTAGAGGGGGTAACTATGGCTACACCTTC
>.|.|TRBV10-3|TRBJ1-6
CAIREKSSPLHF
TGTGCCATCAGAGAGAAGAGTTCACCCCTCCACTTT
>TRBD2|.|TRBV19|TRBJ2-7
CASSPGTSGRTEQYF
TGTGCCAGTAGCCCCGGGACTAGCGGGAGGACTGAGCAGTACTTC
>.|.|TRBV3-1/TRBV3-2|TRBJ1-3
CASTPRVSGNTIYF
TGTGCCAGCACCCCCAGGGTATCTGGAAACACCATATATTTT
>.|.|TRBV6-6|TRBJ1-5
CASSYSAGTVNQPQHF
TGTGCCAGCAGTTACTCCGCAGGCACCGTCAATCAGCCCCAGCATTTT